The clone carrying this T cell receptor beta chain was seen more than once but under ten times. What it binds is not known. The data are from a study of blood T cells in healthy people across ages. Study findings and constraints: TCR beta diversity tracked closely with naive T cell percentage.

Deletions cut 3 bases from V and 4 bases from J, with 11 bases between. The V gene's germline CDR1 is MGHDK and CDR2 SYGVNS. This CDR3 is built from 14 residues. A sample-barcoded 5' primer and a J-beta primer mix were used in a second PCR of about 7 to 12 cycles. TCRdb fed the 5' RACE reads into MiXCR, producing one record per CDR3 protein. The profile shows about 800,000 distinct CDR3 sequences, roughly 46% of them singletons. The chain joins TRBV25-1 to TRBJ2-3; D is ambiguous. What was sequenced was blood. The receptor comes from an elderly man in good health. The CDR3 protein is CASSEGGVPDTQYF. The CDR3 nucleotides read TGTGCCAGCAGTGAGGGTGGTGTCCCAGATACGCAGTATTTT.